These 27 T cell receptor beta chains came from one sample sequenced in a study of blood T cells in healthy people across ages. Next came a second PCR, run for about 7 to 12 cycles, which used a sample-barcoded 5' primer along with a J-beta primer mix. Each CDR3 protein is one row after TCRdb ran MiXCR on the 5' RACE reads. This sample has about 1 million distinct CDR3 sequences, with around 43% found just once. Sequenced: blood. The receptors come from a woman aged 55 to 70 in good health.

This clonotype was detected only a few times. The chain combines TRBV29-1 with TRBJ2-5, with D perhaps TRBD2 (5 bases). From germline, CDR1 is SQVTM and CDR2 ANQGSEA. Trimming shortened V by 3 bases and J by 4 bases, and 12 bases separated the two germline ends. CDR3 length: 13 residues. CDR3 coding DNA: TGCAGCGTTGATGCCGGGGTAGGAGAGACCCAGTACTTC. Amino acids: CSVDAGVGETQYF.

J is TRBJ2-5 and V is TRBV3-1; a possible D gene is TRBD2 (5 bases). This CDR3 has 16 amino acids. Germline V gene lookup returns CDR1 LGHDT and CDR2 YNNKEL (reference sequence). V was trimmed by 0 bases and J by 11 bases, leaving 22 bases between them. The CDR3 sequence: CASSQEFGNFDNEQYF. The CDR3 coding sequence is TGTGCCAGCAGCCAAGAGTTCGGGAATTTCGACAATGAGCAGTACTTC.

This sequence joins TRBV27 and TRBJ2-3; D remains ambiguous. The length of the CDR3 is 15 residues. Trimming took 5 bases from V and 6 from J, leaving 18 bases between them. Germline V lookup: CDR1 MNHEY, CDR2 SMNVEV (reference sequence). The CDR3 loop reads CASSTTGRTGDTQYF. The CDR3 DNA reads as TGTGCCAGCAGTACCACGGGCAGAACCGGGGATACGCAGTATTTT.

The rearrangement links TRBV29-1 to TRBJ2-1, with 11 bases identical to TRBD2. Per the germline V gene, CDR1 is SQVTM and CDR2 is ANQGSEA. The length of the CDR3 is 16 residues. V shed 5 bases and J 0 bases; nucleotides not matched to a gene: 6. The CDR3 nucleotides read TGCAGCGTTCTTCGGACTAGCGGGCTCTCCTACAATGAGCAGTTCTTC. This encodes CSVLRTSGLSYNEQFF.

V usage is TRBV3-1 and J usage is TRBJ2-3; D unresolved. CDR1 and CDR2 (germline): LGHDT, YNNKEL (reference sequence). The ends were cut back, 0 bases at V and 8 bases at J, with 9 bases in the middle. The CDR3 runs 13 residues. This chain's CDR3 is CASSQDRLATQYF. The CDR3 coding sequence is TGTGCCAGCAGCCAAGACCGACTCGCTACGCAGTATTTT.

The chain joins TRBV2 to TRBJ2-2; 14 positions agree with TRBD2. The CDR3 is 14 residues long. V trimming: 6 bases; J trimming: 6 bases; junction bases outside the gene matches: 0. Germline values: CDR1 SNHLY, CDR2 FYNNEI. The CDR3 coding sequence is TGTGCCAGCAGGGGACTAGCGGGAGCCGGGGAGCTGTTTTTT. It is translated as CASRGLAGAGELFF.

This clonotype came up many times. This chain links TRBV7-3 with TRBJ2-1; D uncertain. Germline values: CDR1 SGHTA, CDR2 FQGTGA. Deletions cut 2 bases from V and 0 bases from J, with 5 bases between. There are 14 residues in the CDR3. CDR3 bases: TGTGCCAGCAGCTTAGATAGCTCCTACAATGAGCAGTTCTTC. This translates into CASSLDSSYNEQFF.

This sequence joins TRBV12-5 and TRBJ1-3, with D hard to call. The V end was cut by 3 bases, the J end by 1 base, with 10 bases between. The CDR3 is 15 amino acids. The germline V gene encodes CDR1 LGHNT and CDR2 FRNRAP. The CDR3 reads CASGFDQPSGNTIYF. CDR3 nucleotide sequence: TGTGCTAGTGGTTTTGATCAGCCTTCTGGAAACACCATATATTTT. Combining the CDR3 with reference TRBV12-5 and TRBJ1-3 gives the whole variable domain DARVTQTPRHKVTEMGQEVTMRCQPILGHNTVFWYRQTMMQGLELLAYFRNRAPLDDSGMPKDRFSAEMPDATLATLKIQPSEPRDSAVYFCASGFDQPSGNTIYFGEGSWLTVV.

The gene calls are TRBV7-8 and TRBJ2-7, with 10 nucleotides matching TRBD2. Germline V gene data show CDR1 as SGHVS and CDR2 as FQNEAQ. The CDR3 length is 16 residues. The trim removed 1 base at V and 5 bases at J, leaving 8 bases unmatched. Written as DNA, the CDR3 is TGTGCCAGCAGCTTAGTTAGCGGGAGGACGAACAACGAGCAGTACTTC. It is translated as CASSLVSGRTNNEQYF.

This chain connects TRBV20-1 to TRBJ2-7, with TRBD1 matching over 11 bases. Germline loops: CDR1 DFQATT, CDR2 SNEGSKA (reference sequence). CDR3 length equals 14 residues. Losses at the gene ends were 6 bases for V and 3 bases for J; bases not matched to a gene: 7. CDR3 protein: CSAPGGQGVYEQYF. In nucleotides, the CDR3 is TGCAGTGCGCCCGGGGGACAGGGGGTCTACGAGCAGTACTTC.

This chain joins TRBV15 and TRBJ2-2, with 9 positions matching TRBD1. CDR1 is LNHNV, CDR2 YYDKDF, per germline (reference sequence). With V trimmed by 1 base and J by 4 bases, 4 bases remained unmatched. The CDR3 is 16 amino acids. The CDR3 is CATSRGTGVSTGELFF. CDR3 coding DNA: TGTGCCACCAGCAGAGGGACAGGGGTGTCCACCGGGGAGCTGTTTTTT.

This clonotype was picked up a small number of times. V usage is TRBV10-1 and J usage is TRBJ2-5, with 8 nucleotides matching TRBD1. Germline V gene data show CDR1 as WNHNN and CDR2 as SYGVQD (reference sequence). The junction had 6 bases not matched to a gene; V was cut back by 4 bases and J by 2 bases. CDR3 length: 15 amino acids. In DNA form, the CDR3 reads TGCGCCAGCAGTGGCGGGACAGGCCGACAAGAGACCCAGTACTTC. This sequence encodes CASSGGTGRQETQYF.

The CDR3 DNA reads TGCAGTGCTGAGGGACTAGCTGGGAATGAGCAGTTCTTC. It yields the protein CSAEGLAGNEQFF. The chain joins TRBV20-1 to TRBJ2-1; 9 bases align to TRBD2. This CDR3 has 13 amino acids. The germline CDR1 and CDR2 sequences are DFQATT and SNEGSKA (reference sequence). Germline trimming cut 5 bases from V and 7 bases from J; bases unmatched to any gene: 6.

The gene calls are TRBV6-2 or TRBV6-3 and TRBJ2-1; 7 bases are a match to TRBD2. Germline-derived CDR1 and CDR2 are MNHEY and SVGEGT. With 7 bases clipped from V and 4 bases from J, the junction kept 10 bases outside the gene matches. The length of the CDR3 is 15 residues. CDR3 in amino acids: CASTSLAELYNEQFF. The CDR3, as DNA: TGTGCCAGCACCTCCCTAGCGGAGCTTTACAATGAGCAGTTCTTC.

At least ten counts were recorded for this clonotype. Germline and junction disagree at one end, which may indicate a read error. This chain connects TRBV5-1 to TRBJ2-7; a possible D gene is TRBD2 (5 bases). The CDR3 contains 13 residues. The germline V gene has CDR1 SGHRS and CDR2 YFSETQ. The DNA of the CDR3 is TGTGCCAGCAGTTTAGGGAGTCCCTACGAGCAGTACTTC. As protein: CASSLGSPYEQYF.

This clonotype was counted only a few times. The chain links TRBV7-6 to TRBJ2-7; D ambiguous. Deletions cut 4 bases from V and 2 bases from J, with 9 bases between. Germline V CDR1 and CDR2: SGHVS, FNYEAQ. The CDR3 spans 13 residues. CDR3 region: CASSYSNAYEQYF. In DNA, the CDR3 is TGTGCCAGCAGCTACAGCAACGCCTACGAGCAGTACTTC.

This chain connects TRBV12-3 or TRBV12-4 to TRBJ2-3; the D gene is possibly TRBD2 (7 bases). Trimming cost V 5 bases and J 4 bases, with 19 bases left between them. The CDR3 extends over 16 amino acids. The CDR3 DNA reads TGTGCCAGCAGTCTACAGGAGGGGGGGGTCGCAGATACGCAGTATTTT. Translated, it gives CASSLQEGGVADTQYF.

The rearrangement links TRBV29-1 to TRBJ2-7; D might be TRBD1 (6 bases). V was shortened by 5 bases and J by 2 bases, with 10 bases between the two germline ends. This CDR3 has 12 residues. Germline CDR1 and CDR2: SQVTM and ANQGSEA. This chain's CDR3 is CSVTQGPYEQYF. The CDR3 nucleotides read TGCAGCGTTACACAGGGCCCCTACGAGCAGTACTTC.

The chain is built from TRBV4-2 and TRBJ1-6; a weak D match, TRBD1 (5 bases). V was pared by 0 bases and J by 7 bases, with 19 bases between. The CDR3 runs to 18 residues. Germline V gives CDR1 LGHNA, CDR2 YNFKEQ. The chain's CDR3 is CASSQDSRGAGGNSPLHF. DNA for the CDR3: TGTGCCAGCAGCCAAGACAGTCGTGGGGCAGGCGGGAATTCACCCCTCCACTTT.

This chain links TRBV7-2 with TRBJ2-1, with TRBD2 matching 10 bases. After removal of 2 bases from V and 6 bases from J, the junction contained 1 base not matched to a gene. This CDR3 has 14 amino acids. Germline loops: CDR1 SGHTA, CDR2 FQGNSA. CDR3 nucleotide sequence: TGTGCCAGCAGCTTAACTAGCGGGGTCAATGAGCAGTTCTTC. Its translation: CASSLTSGVNEQFF.

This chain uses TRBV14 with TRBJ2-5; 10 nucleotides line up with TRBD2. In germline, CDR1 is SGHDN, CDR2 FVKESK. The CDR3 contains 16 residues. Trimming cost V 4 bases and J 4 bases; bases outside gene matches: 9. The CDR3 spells CASSPKEREGVETQYF. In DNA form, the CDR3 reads TGTGCCAGCAGCCCCAAGGAGCGGGAGGGCGTAGAGACCCAGTACTTC.

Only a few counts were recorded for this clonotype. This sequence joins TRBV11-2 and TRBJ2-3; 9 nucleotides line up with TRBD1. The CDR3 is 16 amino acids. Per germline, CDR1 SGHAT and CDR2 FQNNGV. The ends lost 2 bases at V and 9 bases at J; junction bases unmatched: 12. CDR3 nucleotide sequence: TGTGCCAGCAGCTTACTCTTTGGACAGGGGTCCCCAACGCAGTATTTT. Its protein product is CASSLLFGQGSPTQYF.

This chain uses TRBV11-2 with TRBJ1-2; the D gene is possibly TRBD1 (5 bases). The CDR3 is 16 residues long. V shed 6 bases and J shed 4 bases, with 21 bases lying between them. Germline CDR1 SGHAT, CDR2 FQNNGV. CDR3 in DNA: TGTGCCAGCAGTCCGAATCGGGGCAGGAGCCCCTATGGCTACACCTTC. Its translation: CASSPNRGRSPYGYTF.

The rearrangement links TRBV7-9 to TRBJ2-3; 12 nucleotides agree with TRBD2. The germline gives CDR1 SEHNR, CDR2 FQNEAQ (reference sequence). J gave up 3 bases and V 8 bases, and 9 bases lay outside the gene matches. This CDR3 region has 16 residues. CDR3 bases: TGTGCCAGCCGCCCAGGACTAGCGGGATGGACAGATACGCAGTATTTT. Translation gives CASRPGLAGWTDTQYF.

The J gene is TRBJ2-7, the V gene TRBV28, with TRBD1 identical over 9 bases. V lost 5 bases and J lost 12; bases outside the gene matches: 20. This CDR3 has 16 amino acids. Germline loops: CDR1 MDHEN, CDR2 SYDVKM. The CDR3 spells CASSRTYRGLWETRYF. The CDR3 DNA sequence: TGTGCCAGCAGTCGAACCTACAGGGGGCTTTGGGAGACCCGGTACTTC.

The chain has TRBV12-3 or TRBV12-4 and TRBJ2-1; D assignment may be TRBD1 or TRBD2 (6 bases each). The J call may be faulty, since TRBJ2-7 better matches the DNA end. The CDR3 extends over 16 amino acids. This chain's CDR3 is CASSTRLGGSYNEQYF. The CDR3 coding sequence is TGTGCCAGCAGTACAAGACTGGGGGGCTCCTACAATGAGCAGTACTTC.

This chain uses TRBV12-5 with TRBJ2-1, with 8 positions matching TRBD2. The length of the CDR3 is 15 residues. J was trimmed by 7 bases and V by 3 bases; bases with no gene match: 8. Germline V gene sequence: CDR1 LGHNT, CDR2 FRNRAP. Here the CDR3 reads CASGLQHGTRNEQFF. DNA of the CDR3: TGTGCTAGTGGTTTACAACACGGGACTAGGAATGAGCAGTTCTTC.